A selection of T cell receptor beta chains follows, all from one sample in a study of blood T cell repertoires in COVID-19. Clones were sequenced by immunoSEQ multiplex PCR, and TCRdb holds only the in-frame ones, with some missing. The sample holds about 260,000 clones; 86% are singletons and the top ten take roughly 9.8%. The specimen was peripheral blood. These receptors all come from a man aged 40-49 years who had recovered from COVID-19. Each CDR3 is given with its conserved first and last residue. A D gene is named only where the DNA matches it firmly. Expanded clones get a size class; other rows say once, few or many, or leave the size out.

j_call v_call d_call clone_size cdr3_nt cdr3_aa
TRBJ1-4 TRBV25-1 - - TGTGCCAGCAGTGAGGGACTTGTCCTGTTTTTT CASSEGLVLFF
TRBJ2-5 TRBV7-9 - once TGTGCCAGCAGCCCTACGGGTGCAGGGAAGGAGACCCAGTACTTC CASSPTGAGKETQYF
TRBJ2-3 TRBV3-1/TRBV3-2 - once TGTGCCAGCAGCCAAGATCGAGGTCCCACGGTTCGTACGCAGTATTTT CASSQDRGPTVRTQYF
TRBJ1-1 TRBV28 - - TGTGCCAGCAGTGCGGGTAACACTGAAGCTTTCTTT CASSAGNTEAFF
TRBJ2-7 TRBV5-1 TRBD1 few TGCGCCAGCAGCTCAGAGGACAGGGCCTACGAGCAGTACTTC CASSSEDRAYEQYF
TRBJ2-1 TRBV10-2 - - TGCGCCAGTATAGGGGTTGGGGATGAGCAGTTCTTC CASIGVGDEQFF
TRBJ2-1 TRBV12-3/TRBV12-4 - - TGTGCCAGCAGTTTATCAGGGCTCCCCGAGCAGTTCTTC CASSLSGLPEQFF
TRBJ2-7 TRBV2 - - TGTGCCAGCAGGGGCACTAGACCTGCGCGCGAGCAGTACTTC CASRGTRPAREQYF
TRBJ2-3 TRBV6-2/TRBV6-3 TRBD2 - TGTGCCAGCAGTCCATTTGGGACTAGCGGGTCCACAGATACGCAGTATTTT CASSPFGTSGSTDTQYF
TRBJ2-2 TRBV21-1 - once TGTGCCAGCAACAACGGACAGGGGGTCGCTCGCCGGGGAGCTGTTTTT CASNNGQGVARRGAVF
TRBJ2-3 TRBV6-2/TRBV6-3 TRBD2 - TGTGCCAGCAGTGGCCGGGTAGCGGGTTTTACAGATACGCAGTATTTT CASSGRVAGFTDTQYF
TRBJ2-7 TRBV11-3 TRBD2 - TGTGCCAGCAGGGTAGCGGGGGACTTCTACGAGCAGTACTTC CASRVAGDFYEQYF
TRBJ2-5 TRBV19 TRBD2 - TGTGCCAGTAGTACCGGGACTAGCGGGAGGGCCGGAGAGACCCAGTACTTC CASSTGTSGRAGETQYF
TRBJ2-7 TRBV7-9 TRBD2 once TGTGCCAGCCTACCGGGGGGGCGGTACGAGCAGTACTTC CASLPGGRYEQYF
TRBJ2-1 TRBV9 - - TGTGCCAGCAGCCCTACCGCAAGGACTCTGATGGGGTACAATGAGCAGTTCTTC CASSPTARTLMGYNEQFF
TRBJ1-1 TRBV9 TRBD1 - TGTGCCAGCAGCCCTCAACCCGGGACAGGGTACACTGAAGCTTTCTTT CASSPQPGTGYTEAFF
TRBJ2-3 TRBV28 TRBD1 - TGTGCCAGCAGTTTATCCGGGACAGGGGGCACAGATACGCAGTATTTT CASSLSGTGGTDTQYF
TRBJ1-1 TRBV9 - - TGTGCCAGCAGCGTAGACTCAGGGCGCACTGAAGCTTTCTTT CASSVDSGRTEAFF
TRBJ1-2 TRBV18 - - TGTGCCAGCTCACCTGCCGAAACAGCTTACGGCTACACCTTC CASSPAETAYGYTF
TRBJ1-2 TRBV4-1 TRBD1 - TGCGCCAGCAGCCGCGATCCCGGGACAGGGGGCACCTATGGCTACACCTTC CASSRDPGTGGTYGYTF
TRBJ2-4 TRBV6-2/TRBV6-3 TRBD2 - TGTGCCAGCAGTTGGGGGGGAGAAGTGATCAACATTCAGTACTTC CASSWGGEVINIQYF
TRBJ2-1 TRBV18 - - TGTGCCAGCTCAGACACCGACAATGAGCAGTTCTTC CASSDTDNEQFF
TRBJ1-5 TRBV5-4 - - TGTGCCAGCAGCTCAGGGACTGCCAATCAGCCCCAGCATTTT CASSSGTANQPQHF
TRBJ2-7 TRBV6-5 - - TGTGCCAGCAGTTACGGTAGCAGATCCTACGAGCAGTACTTC CASSYGSRSYEQYF
TRBJ2-1 TRBV6-6 TRBD2 once TGTGCCAGCAGTTACCCCTACCCTCCGGGGGGCAATGAGCAGTTCTTC CASSYPYPPGGNEQFF
TRBJ2-7 TRBV18 - - TGTGCCAGCTCAAGGGACAAGACGAGCTCCTACGAGCAGTACTTC CASSRDKTSSYEQYF
TRBJ2-7 TRBV27 - - TGTGCCAGCAGTTTGCAGGGATTTCCGTACGAGCAGTACTTC CASSLQGFPYEQYF
TRBJ1-6 TRBV27 - - TGTGCCAGCAGTTTAAAAGGAGTCGGGTCCTATAATTCACCCCTCCACTTT CASSLKGVGSYNSPLHF
TRBJ2-7 TRBV3-1/TRBV3-2 TRBD1 - TGTGCCAGCAGCAGCTCCGGGACAGGGTTTTACGAGCAGTACTTC CASSSSGTGFYEQYF
TRBJ2-1 TRBV5-4 TRBD2 - TGTGCCAGCAGCTTGAGAGCGGGAGTGGGGAATGAGCAGTTCTTC CASSLRAGVGNEQFF
TRBJ2-2 TRBV5-4 TRBD2 - TGTGCCAGCAGCGCACCCGGGACTAGTTCTCCCGGGGAGCTGTTTTTT CASSAPGTSSPGELFF
TRBJ1-5 TRBV2 TRBD1 - TGTGCCAGCAGTCCACGACAGGGTAATCAGCCCCAGCATTTT CASSPRQGNQPQHF
TRBJ2-5 TRBV9 - - TGTGCCAGCAGCGTTGGACTGCCCCCCGAGACCCAGTACTTC CASSVGLPPETQYF
TRBJ2-1 TRBV6-2/TRBV6-3 TRBD1 - TGTGCCAGCAGTTACAAGACAGGGGGGTACAATGAGCAGTTCTTC CASSYKTGGYNEQFF
TRBJ2-3 TRBV7-9 TRBD2 - TGTGCCAGCAGCGCCCCGGGGGGGGGTAGCACAGATACGCAGTATTTT CASSAPGGGSTDTQYF
TRBJ2-5 TRBV18 - - TGTGCCAGCTCACCCTTGGTGGCGGGATCCCAAGAGACCCAGTACTTC CASSPLVAGSQETQYF
TRBJ2-1 TRBV7-8 TRBD2 - TGTGCCAGCAGCCCTAGCGGGGGGGCCGGTGAGCAGTTCTTC CASSPSGGAGEQFF
TRBJ2-2 TRBV12-3/TRBV12-4 - - TGTGCCAGCGGTAGGGGTCCCGGGGAGCTGTTTTTT CASGRGPGELFF
TRBJ2-7 TRBV6-4 TRBD1 - TGTGCCAGCAGAGCCCCCGGGACAGACAATTACGAGCAGTACTTC CASRAPGTDNYEQYF
TRBJ1-1 TRBV7-9 TRBD1 - TGTGCCAGCAGCCGATCCGGGACAGTGGCCTTCTTT CASSRSGTVAFF
TRBJ2-7 TRBV5-4 - once TGTGCCAGCAGCCCGCGACAGTCCTACGAGCAGTACTTC CASSPRQSYEQYF
TRBJ2-3 TRBV7-3 TRBD2 - TGTGCCAGCGCGAAAGGGGAGGGAGTGATAGATACGCAGTATTTT CASAKGEGVIDTQYF
TRBJ2-3 TRBV3-1/TRBV3-2 - - TGTGCCAGCAGCCAAGTCGGAGCCAACACAGATACGCAGTATTTT CASSQVGANTDTQYF
TRBJ2-1 TRBV11-2 - few TGTGCCAGCAGCTTAGGGGCAGCGGGCCTCAATGAGCAGTTCTTC CASSLGAAGLNEQFF
TRBJ1-1 TRBV11-2 - - TGTGCCAGCAGCTTTTCGGGGAGGGGCACTGAAGCTTTCTTT CASSFSGRGTEAFF
TRBJ2-5 TRBV6-2/TRBV6-3 - - TGTGCCAGCAGTTACTCCCCAGTGACCCAGTACTTC CASSYSPVTQYF
TRBJ2-7 TRBV11-1 TRBD2 - TGTGCCAGCAGCTTAGGCGGGAGTTACGAGCAGTACTTC CASSLGGSYEQYF
TRBJ1-1 TRBV6-5 TRBD1 - TGTGCCAGCAGTCGAGAGCCGGGACAGGGGAAAACTTTCTTT CASSREPGQGKTFF
TRBJ1-2 TRBV29-1 - - TGCAGCGTTCACCACCCAGCGTACGAAGGCTATGGCTACACCTTC CSVHHPAYEGYGYTF
TRBJ2-1 TRBV18 TRBD2 - TGTGCCAGCTCACCCCGTAGCGGGAGTTTAGATGAGCAGTTCTTC CASSPRSGSLDEQFF